The 13 T cell receptor beta chains given below trace back to one sample, sequenced in a study of T cell repertoires in cytomegalovirus infection. TCRdb ran MiXCR on the reads and lists one entry per CDR3 protein. There are fewer than 950,000 distinct CDR3 sequences in the sample; approximately 32% occur only once, and over 10% lies in the top ten. These TCRs are of unknown antigen specificity. Sequencing used cultured CD8+ T cells from PBMCs, obtained from culture after CMV antigen stimulation. Receptors were obtained from a human donor in good health (CMV status not recorded). Some clones in this sample may be carry-over from other donors' samples.

This clonotype occurred a few times. In DNA form, the CDR3 reads TGTGCCAGCAGTGAGGCAGGTTTCAATCAGCCCCAGCATTTT. This gives the protein CASSEAGFNQPQHF. V and J are TRBV2 and TRBJ1-5; D remains unclear. Germline CDR1 and CDR2: SNHLY and FYNNEI. The CDR3 is 14 residues long. V dropped 3 bases and J dropped 3 bases, with 9 bases sitting between them.

This clonotype was detected a few times. V gene TRBV7-9 combines with J gene TRBJ2-1; possibly TRBD1 or TRBD2 for D (5 bases each). Germline CDR1 and CDR2: SEHNR and FQNEAQ (reference sequence). The CDR3 has 16 amino acids. The V end was cut by 3 bases, the J end by 3 bases, with 15 bases between. DNA of the CDR3: TGTGCCAGCAGCTTGAGGGGCGGACCGATCTACAATGAGCAGTTCTTC. This codes for CASSLRGGPIYNEQFF.

This clonotype was found many times. The genes are TRBV7-8 and TRBJ2-6; 8 nucleotides align to TRBD2. The J segment lost 1 base and the V segment lost 3 bases, leaving 20 bases of the junction unmatched. This CDR3 contains 22 residues. Looked up from germline, CDR1 is SGHVS and CDR2 is FQNEAQ. CDR3 sequence reads: CASSFSKPWTGGLASGANVLTF. The CDR3 bases are TGTGCCAGCAGCTTTAGTAAACCCTGGACGGGGGGGCTGGCATCTGGGGCCAACGTCCTGACTTTC.

In this sample, this clonotype turned up many times. The genes are TRBV12-3 or TRBV12-4 and TRBJ2-3; D is undetermined. V was clipped by 3 bases and J by 2 bases, with 9 bases between them. The length of the CDR3 is 14 residues. The CDR3 here is CASSLGANTDTQYF. The DNA of the CDR3 is TGTGCCAGCAGTTTGGGTGCGAACACAGATACGCAGTATTTT.

This clonotype occurred a few times. V gene TRBV19 combines with J gene TRBJ1-2, with D unresolved. The CDR3 length is 12 residues. V was shortened by 7 bases and J by 4 bases, with 10 bases between the two germline ends. The V gene's germline CDR1 is LNHDA and CDR2 SQIVND (reference sequence). DNA for the CDR3: TGTGCCAGTACGCAGGCTAGCTATGGCTACACCTTC. It is translated as CASTQASYGYTF.

Notes on this clonotype: The junction and the germline gene differ at one end; a read error may be behind it. The rearrangement joins TRBV10-3 to TRBJ2-6; D may be TRBD2 (7 bases). Germline V gene sequence: CDR1 ENHRY, CDR2 SYGVKD. The CDR3 has 15 amino acids. The CDR3 loop reads CAISLRGAGANVQTF. Written as DNA, the CDR3 is TGTGCCATCAGTCTACGGGGGGCTGGGGCCAACGTCCAGACTTTC.

A word on this clonotype: This may come from a read error, since a much larger clone is one base off. The rearrangement uses TRBV7-6 and TRBJ1-2; D remains ambiguous. The V end lost 1 base, the J end lost 4 bases, and 13 bases lay between the germline ends. Germline CDR1 reads SGHVS; CDR2 reads FNYEAQ. The CDR3 loop spans 15 amino acids. In DNA form, the CDR3 reads TGTGCCAGCAGCTTAGAGGCCGAGATGACCTATGGCTACACCTTC. Translation gives CASSLEAEMTYGYTF.

This clonotype has just a few counts. The chain carries TRBV9 and TRBJ1-1; 7 bases line up with TRBD1. The CDR3 is 15 amino acids. Germline CDR1 SGDLS, CDR2 YYNGEE. Trimming took 0 bases from V and 4 from J; bases not matched to a gene: 6. The CDR3 sequence: CASSVGTGRSTEAFF. In DNA form, the CDR3 reads TGTGCCAGCAGCGTAGGGACAGGACGAAGCACTGAAGCTTTCTTT.

V is TRBV27 and J is TRBJ1-1; 9 bases are shared with TRBD1. The V and J ends lost 0 bases and 4 bases, in that order; junction bases with no gene match: 9. CDR3 length: 17 amino acids. Germline values: CDR1 MNHEY, CDR2 SMNVEV (reference sequence). CDR3 nucleotide sequence: TGTGCCAGCAGTTTATCCCCGGACAGGGGCGTCGGCACTGAAGCTTTCTTT. Protein: CASSLSPDRGVGTEAFF.

The V call is TRBV6-6, the J call TRBJ1-3; D is unresolved. V was trimmed by 8 bases and J by 3 bases, leaving 2 bases between them. The V gene's germline CDR1 is MNHNY and CDR2 SVGAGI (reference sequence). This CDR3 is 10 amino acids long. The CDR3 region is CASFGNTIYF. The CDR3 coding sequence is TGTGCCAGCTTTGGAAACACCATATATTTT.

The rearrangement uses TRBV29-1 and TRBJ1-1; the match to TRBD1 covers 9 bases. The CDR3 is 16 amino acids. Per germline, CDR1 SQVTM and CDR2 ANQGSEA. V shed 3 bases and J 5 bases; nucleotides not matched to a gene: 13. This chain's CDR3 is CSVENRLTGGVTEAFF. The CDR3 nucleotides read TGCAGCGTTGAGAATAGATTGACAGGGGGAGTGACTGAAGCTTTCTTT.

This clonotype has more than one count but fewer than ten. The genes are TRBV7-9 and TRBJ2-7; D is perhaps TRBD2 (6 bases). Trimming stripped 2 bases from V and 2 bases from J, with 10 bases between. Germline lookup yields CDR1 SEHNR and CDR2 FQNEAQ (reference sequence). The CDR3 spans 14 residues. The chain's CDR3 is CASSLLPGAYEQYF. The CDR3 bases are TGTGCCAGCAGCTTACTCCCGGGGGCCTACGAGCAGTACTTC.

This clonotype was seen repeatedly, ten times or more. This chain uses TRBV7-4 with TRBJ2-1; 8 bases agree with TRBD2. From germline, CDR1 is SGHVT and CDR2 SQSDAQ. With 1 base clipped from V and 10 bases from J, the junction kept 15 bases outside the gene matches. The CDR3 length is 17 residues. The CDR3 DNA follows: TGTGCCAGCAGCTTAGTCTTTTGGCGGGGGGACGCGAGAGAGCAGTTCTTC. It yields the protein CASSLVFWRGDAREQFF.